This TCR beta chain was captured in a study of neurological immune-mediated disorders. TCRdb re-called the 5' RACE reads through MiXCR, storing one row per CDR3 protein. The sample consists of roughly 55,000 distinct CDR3 sequences, around 16% of them appearing once. The CDR3 runs to 15 residues. V was cut by 4 bases and J by 4 bases, with 14 bases left in between. Germline V CDR1 and CDR2: LGHDT, YNNKEL (reference sequence). A total of 2 million PBMCs stored at -80 degrees C provided the unsorted libraries. This clonotype was seen many times. V and J are TRBV3-1 and TRBJ1-5; no clear D. The receptor was isolated from a man in his fifties or sixties in good health. The sample was PBMCs. In DNA form, the CDR3 reads TGTGCCAGCAGCCTGGATTCATCTATGAATCAGCCCCAGCATTTT. Translation: CASSLDSSMNQPQHF.